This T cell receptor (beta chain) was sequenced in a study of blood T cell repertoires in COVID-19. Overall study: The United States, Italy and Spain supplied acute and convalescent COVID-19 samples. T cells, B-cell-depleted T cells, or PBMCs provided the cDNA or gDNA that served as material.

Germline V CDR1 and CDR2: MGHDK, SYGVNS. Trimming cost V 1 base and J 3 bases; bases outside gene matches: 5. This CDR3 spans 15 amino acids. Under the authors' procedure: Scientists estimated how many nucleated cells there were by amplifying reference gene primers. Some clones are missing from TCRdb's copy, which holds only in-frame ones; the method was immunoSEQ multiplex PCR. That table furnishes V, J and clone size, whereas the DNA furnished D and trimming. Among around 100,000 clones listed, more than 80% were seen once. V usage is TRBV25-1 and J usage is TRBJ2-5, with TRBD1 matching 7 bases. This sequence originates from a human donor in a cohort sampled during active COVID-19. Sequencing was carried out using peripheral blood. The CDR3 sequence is CASSEFSGQKETQYF. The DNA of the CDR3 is TGTGCCAGCAGTGAATTTTCGGGACAGAAAGAGACCCAGTACTTC.